The entry below describes one TCR beta chain. The data were obtained in a study of CD8 T cells in Susac syndrome. With random hexamers, reverse transcription was performed on about 0.45 to 1 ug of RNA. TCRdb reprocessed the immunoSEQ multiplex PCR reads with MiXCR, giving one entry per CDR3 protein. The table lists over 140,000 distinct CDR3 sequences, about 95% of them singletons, with about 0.14% in the top ten. The TEMRA cells underwent FACS enrichment, while the CD8+ and CD4+ T cells underwent negative isolation. This clonotype originated in a human donor with Susac syndrome. Source material: CD4+ T cells from PBMCs.

The CDR3, as DNA: TGTGCCAGCAGCCGATGGACAGGGTTAGAGGAGACCCAGTACTTC. Its translation: CASSRWTGLEETQYF. The chain uses TRBV3-1 and TRBJ2-5, with 8 bases lining up with TRBD1. Losses at the gene ends were 4 bases for V and 5 bases for J; bases not matched to a gene: 9. This CDR3 has 15 amino acids. Germline V gene sequence: CDR1 LGHDT, CDR2 YNNKEL (reference sequence).